Listed below are T cell receptor beta chains from one sample, sequenced in a study of cytomegalovirus exposure and HLA in healthy donors. The protocol was immunoSEQ multiplex PCR, while the TCRdb copy is restricted to in-frame clones and leaves out a portion. The sample lists some 150,000 clones; about 83% were seen once. Source material: PBMCs. Receptor source: a young woman in good health and CMV-seronegative. Both conserved end residues are part of each CDR3. Fields, in order: D gene, J gene, V gene, clone size, CDR3 DNA, CDR3 protein. The D gene is left open where the match is weak. Where a row states a size, it is once, few, many or the class of an expanded clone; other rows omit it.

>TRBD2|TRBJ2-7|TRBV28|-
TGTGCCAGCAGTTACATTCCCCTTAGCGGGGAGAGCTTC
CASSYIPLSGESF
>TRBD2|TRBJ2-7|TRBV10-1|few
TGCGCCAGCAGTGGGGACTATCCTTCCTACGAGCAGTACTTC
CASSGDYPSYEQYF
>TRBD1|TRBJ1-1|TRBV7-9|-
TGTGCCAGCAGCAATCCGGGACAGGGTAATGAAGCTTTCTTT
CASSNPGQGNEAFF
>-|TRBJ1-5|TRBV19|few
TGTGCCAGTAACCCCGTCTATGGAGGCTATCAGCCCCAGCATTTT
CASNPVYGGYQPQHF
>-|TRBJ1-1|TRBV7-8|-
TGTGCCAGCAGTCCGACCCGGCGGCATGAAGCTTTCTTT
CASSPTRRHEAFF
>-|TRBJ2-7|TRBV19|-
TGTGCCAGTCATCCAACCGCTGGACAGCGCGAGCAGTACTTC
CASHPTAGQREQYF
>TRBD2|TRBJ2-5|TRBV5-1|-
TGCGCCAGCAGCCGCCTCGGGGGAAGCGGGAGTGAGACCCAGTACTTC
CASSRLGGSGSETQYF
>TRBD2|TRBJ2-7|TRBV28|once
TGTGCCAGCAGTCTTCGAGGACTAGCGGGCCCCTACGAGCAGTACTTC
CASSLRGLAGPYEQYF
>-|TRBJ1-5|TRBV19|once
TGTGCCAGTAGTATACTTGGAGGGGCGGACAATCAGCCCCAGCATTTT
CASSILGGADNQPQHF
>TRBD1|TRBJ1-2|TRBV6-5|-
TGTGCCAGCAGTTACGAGGCAGGGGGCCTTTGGGATGGCTACACCTTC
CASSYEAGGLWDGYTF
>-|TRBJ2-7|TRBV5-4|-
TGTGCCAGCAGCTCACCGGGGTCCTACGAGCAGTACTTC
CASSSPGSYEQYF
>-|TRBJ1-5|TRBV6-5|-
TGTGCCAGCAGTTACTCGGAGGAGGTTCTGCAGCCCCAGCATTTT
CASSYSEEVLQPQHF
>-|TRBJ1-5|TRBV27|-
TGTGCCAGCAGCGTGGGGCTATCGGCAAAGCCCCAGCATTTT
CASSVGLSAKPQHF
>-|TRBJ1-3|TRBV29-1|-
TGCAGCGGTGCGGACCTAGCTAGAAACACCATATATTTT
CSGADLARNTIYF
>-|TRBJ1-6|TRBV5-4|-
TGTGCCAGCAGCGCGGGAAGCGGGGGGGCTTCCTATAATTCACCCCTCCACTTT
CASSAGSGGASYNSPLHF
>TRBD2|TRBJ2-7|TRBV6-5|-
TGTGCCAGCAACGCGGGGGGCGAGCAGTACTTC
CASNAGGEQYF
>TRBD2|TRBJ2-5|TRBV5-1|-
TGCGCCAGCAGCGTGGGGACTATACAAGAGACCCAGTACTTC
CASSVGTIQETQYF
>-|TRBJ2-1|TRBV4-1|-
TGCGCCAGCAGCCCCGACGGGTACCCCTCCTACAATGAGCAGTTCTTC
CASSPDGYPSYNEQFF
>-|TRBJ2-5|TRBV5-1|-
TGCGCCAGCAGCTTGGTTTCCCACGGAGGCCAGCTAGGGGAGACCCAGTACTTC
CASSLVSHGGQLGETQYF
>-|TRBJ1-5|TRBV25-1|-
TGTGCCAGCAGTGAACAGGGAAGCAATCAGCCCCAGCATTTT
CASSEQGSNQPQHF
>TRBD2|TRBJ2-5|TRBV5-1|-
TGCGCCAGCAGCTTGGAGACTAGCGGGGAAGAGACCCAGTACTTC
CASSLETSGEETQYF
>TRBD2|TRBJ2-1|TRBV28|-
TGTGCCAGCAGTCTAGCGGGGGGCGTGGGCTCCTACAATGAGCAGTTCTTC
CASSLAGGVGSYNEQFF
>-|TRBJ1-5|TRBV7-9|-
TGTGCCAGCAGTAAGACACTTGGGGGGGCCCAGCATTTT
CASSKTLGGAQHF
>TRBD1|TRBJ2-7|TRBV5-4|-
TGTGCCAGCAGCGCCAAAGGGGACAGCTACGAGCAGTACTTC
CASSAKGDSYEQYF
>-|TRBJ1-5|TRBV27|-
TGTGCCAGCAGTCCTAAAGGACAGCCAGATCAGCCCCAGCATTTT
CASSPKGQPDQPQHF
>-|TRBJ1-2|TRBV5-4|-
TGTGCCAGCAGCTTGGAAGTGTTCGCGACAGGCTATGGCTACACCTTC
CASSLEVFATGYGYTF
>-|TRBJ2-5|TRBV11-2|once
TGTGCCAGCAGCTTAGATCCCGGGGAGACCCAGTACTTC
CASSLDPGETQYF
>-|TRBJ1-1|TRBV10-3|-
TGTGCCATCAGTCCACAGTTGAACACTGAAGCTTTCTTT
CAISPQLNTEAFF
>TRBD1|TRBJ1-6|TRBV5-6|-
TGTGCCAGCAGCTTTGGGGACAGGGGGCATTCAGGGTCACCCCTCCACTTT
CASSFGDRGHSGSPLHF
>-|TRBJ2-6|TRBV5-4|-
TGTGCCAGCAGCTTGGCAGGGGCCAACGTCCTGACTTTC
CASSLAGANVLTF
>TRBD1|TRBJ1-4|TRBV7-2|few
TGTGCCAGCAGTCCAGCCCCAAGGGGGCAACTGTTTTTT
CASSPAPRGQLFF
>-|TRBJ2-5|TRBV4-1|-
TGCGCCAGCAGCCAAGCTTCTCCAGGGATGTACCAAGAGACCCAGTACTTC
CASSQASPGMYQETQYF
>TRBD2|TRBJ2-7|TRBV28|once
TGTGCCAGCACACTAGCGGGGGGGCCCTACGAGCAGTACTTC
CASTLAGGPYEQYF
>TRBD2|TRBJ2-1|TRBV4-1|-
TGCGCCAGCAGCCAAGGGACTAGCGGGACGTATGAGCAGTTCTTC
CASSQGTSGTYEQFF
>-|TRBJ2-7|TRBV4-1|-
TGCGCCAGCAGCCAAGGACAGCAAGAGGCCTACGAGCAGTACTTC
CASSQGQQEAYEQYF
>TRBD1|TRBJ2-5|TRBV7-2|-
TGTGCCAGCAGCTCCTTGGACAGGGTGGAGACCCAGTACTTC
CASSSLDRVETQYF
>TRBD2|TRBJ2-1|TRBV2|-
TGTGCCAGCAGCTCAATCCTGGCGGGAGGCCCCAATGAGCAGTTCTTC
CASSSILAGGPNEQFF
>TRBD1|TRBJ2-1|TRBV7-8|-
TGTGCCAGCAGCGCAATGGGACAGTTCAATGAGCAGTTCTTC
CASSAMGQFNEQFF
>-|TRBJ2-7|TRBV5-1|once
TGCGCCAGCAGCCCGGACCGGGACTTCGCCTACGAGCAGTACTTC
CASSPDRDFAYEQYF
>-|TRBJ2-4|TRBV6-5|-
TGTGCCAGCAGCTCGGACATTCAGTACTTC
CASSSDIQYF
>TRBD2|TRBJ2-1|TRBV15|-
TGTGCCACCAGCGGGGGACTAGCGGGGGCCTTTGCCTACAATGAGCAGTTCTTC
CATSGGLAGAFAYNEQFF
>TRBD2|TRBJ2-7|TRBV6-5|-
TGTGCCAGCAAGCCTAGCGGGGGCCGCTCCTACGAGCAGTACTTC
CASKPSGGRSYEQYF
>TRBD1|TRBJ2-3|TRBV5-1|-
TGCGCCAGCCATCCTGGGACAGGCCTGACCACAGATACGCAGTATTTT
CASHPGTGLTTDTQYF
>TRBD1|TRBJ1-2|TRBV15|-
TGTGCCACCAGCAGAGCCGGGACAGGGAAGGGAGGCTACACCTTC
CATSRAGTGKGGYTF
>-|TRBJ2-1|TRBV28|once
TGTGCCAGCAGCCCCGGAGGCAGGGGAGAGCAGTTCTTC
CASSPGGRGEQFF
>-|TRBJ1-5|TRBV11-2|-
TGTGCCAGCAGCCTAGGGACTCAGATCGATCAGCCCCAGCATTTT
CASSLGTQIDQPQHF
>-|TRBJ1-2|TRBV30|-
TGTGCCTGGAGTTCACCCGGACAGCCCAACTATGGCTACACCTTC
CAWSSPGQPNYGYTF
>TRBD2|TRBJ2-1|TRBV9|-
TGTGCCAGCAGCCTGGGGAGGGATGAGCAGTTCTTC
CASSLGRDEQFF
>TRBD2|TRBJ2-2|TRBV5-1|-
TGCGCCAGCAGCTTGGAAGCGGGAGTCAGCACCGGGGAGCTGTTTTTT
CASSLEAGVSTGELFF
>-|TRBJ1-2|TRBV5-4|-
TGTGCCAGCAGTCGGGGAGGACATGGCTACACCTTC
CASSRGGHGYTF
>-|TRBJ1-2|TRBV28|once
TGTGCCAGCATAGACAGGTCTTTAAGTAACACCTTC
CASIDRSLSNTF
>-|TRBJ2-5|TRBV18|-
TGTGCCAGCTCACCGCCTCCTAGCTTGAAGACCCAGTACTTC
CASSPPPSLKTQYF
>-|TRBJ2-1|TRBV7-9|-
TGTGCCAGCAGCTCCCCAACAGGGCAGTCCAATGAGCAGTTCTTC
CASSSPTGQSNEQFF
>-|TRBJ1-1|TRBV6-5|-
TGTGCCAGCAGTTACTCAGGGGTGAACACTGAAGCTTTCTTT
CASSYSGVNTEAFF
>-|TRBJ2-1|TRBV10-1|-
TGCGCCAGCAGTGAGAACGGGAGATATGAGCAGTTCTTC
CASSENGRYEQFF